These T cell receptor beta chains were read from a single sample in a study of cytomegalovirus exposure and HLA in healthy donors. This table comes from immunoSEQ multiplex PCR, and its TCRdb copy is limited to in-frame clones, with some not included. The sample gives under 200,000 clones, about four fifths of which show up once; roughly 4.7% is in the top ten. Sequenced input: PBMCs. The receptors come from a man aged 30-40 years in good health and CMV-seronegative. CDR3s include the opening cysteine and the closing phenylalanine or tryptophan. Only part of the rows carry a size: once, few, many, or a class if the clone is expanded.

V gene	J gene	clone size	CDR3 protein
TRBV6-1	TRBJ1-4	many	CASSEALGTGDEKLFF
TRBV7-2	TRBJ1-2	few	CASSPSEGLGYTF
TRBV27	TRBJ2-1	-	CASSPRTGPYNEQFF
TRBV5-1	TRBJ1-2	-	CASSTALQGARDGYTF
TRBV28	TRBJ1-4	-	CASSLPPRSGQGANEKLFF
TRBV27	TRBJ2-7	-	CASSLTGPYEQYF
TRBV7-9	TRBJ2-2	once	CASSPDSKVGELFF
TRBV7-3	TRBJ2-3	once	CASSLRSRGLADSTDTQYF
TRBV9	TRBJ2-1	-	CASSAGTGVYNEQFF
TRBV18	TRBJ1-4	-	CASSPDRVPEKLLF
TRBV5-6	TRBJ1-3	-	CASSARGFSGNTIYF
TRBV11-1	TRBJ1-2	-	CASSITANYGYTF
TRBV27	TRBJ2-1	-	CASSLNRGVSSYNEQFF
TRBV6-6	TRBJ2-7	once	CASSSGLASYEQYF
TRBV27	TRBJ1-1	-	CASSWDRIHTEAFF
TRBV5-1	TRBJ1-4	-	CASSLEGVEKLFF
TRBV11-2	TRBJ2-7	-	CASSLDPTSTYEQYF
TRBV10-3	TRBJ2-3	once	CAISLTKGLDTDTQYF
TRBV19	TRBJ1-4	-	CASTPGLVNEKLFF
TRBV6-1	TRBJ1-5	-	CASSEAAGTPIGPQHF
TRBV2	TRBJ1-1	-	CASRPQGPTPEAFF
TRBV29-1	TRBJ2-5	-	CSVKGLAGVETQYF
TRBV6-5	TRBJ2-7	-	CASRTGGSYEQYF
TRBV5-4	TRBJ2-5	-	CASSFGGPGTQYF
TRBV27	-	-	CASSSWGLASQSSYEQYF
TRBV28	TRBJ2-2	-	CASRESGGFTGELFF
TRBV11-2	TRBJ2-4	-	CASSLELGAGNIQYF
TRBV7-9	TRBJ1-6	once	CASTYSLGPGGSPLHF
TRBV6-4	TRBJ2-1	-	CASSAGTSGGNEQFF
TRBV5-8	TRBJ2-1	-	CASSLLDRPDGNEQFF
TRBV19	TRBJ1-6	-	CASSITGGNSPLHF
TRBV30	TRBJ2-2	few	CAWGVLRGRELFF
TRBV28	TRBJ1-5	-	CASSSPGGNQPQHF
TRBV7-3	TRBJ2-2	-	CASSLSGGTGELFF
TRBV10-2	TRBJ1-2	-	CASTGQTNYGYTF
TRBV5-6	TRBJ1-4	few	CASSLALGQGEKLFF
TRBV27	TRBJ2-3	few	CASRDFGGADTQYF
TRBV5-1	-	-	CASSFQGSYEQYF
TRBV10-3	TRBJ1-6	-	CATGQGRNSPLHF
TRBV30	TRBJ1-1	-	CAWSSTPEAFF
TRBV11-2	TRBJ2-7	-	CASSSTGTVAYEQYF
TRBV10-3	TRBJ2-4	-	CAIGRGEGKNIQYF
TRBV18	TRBJ1-1	-	CASSRGGTRPLGTEAFF
TRBV7-8	TRBJ2-1	-	CASSVPRDRPGDNEQFF
TRBV6-5	TRBJ2-7	-	CASSLDREKYEQYF
TRBV30	TRBJ1-6	few	CAWRTGTGADSPLHF
TRBV28	TRBJ1-4	-	CASSFNNNEKLFF
TRBV2	-	-	CASSSGTSGYEQYF
TRBV28	TRBJ1-5	-	CASSSPQPQHF
TRBV28	TRBJ1-1	-	CASSSTLNTEAFF